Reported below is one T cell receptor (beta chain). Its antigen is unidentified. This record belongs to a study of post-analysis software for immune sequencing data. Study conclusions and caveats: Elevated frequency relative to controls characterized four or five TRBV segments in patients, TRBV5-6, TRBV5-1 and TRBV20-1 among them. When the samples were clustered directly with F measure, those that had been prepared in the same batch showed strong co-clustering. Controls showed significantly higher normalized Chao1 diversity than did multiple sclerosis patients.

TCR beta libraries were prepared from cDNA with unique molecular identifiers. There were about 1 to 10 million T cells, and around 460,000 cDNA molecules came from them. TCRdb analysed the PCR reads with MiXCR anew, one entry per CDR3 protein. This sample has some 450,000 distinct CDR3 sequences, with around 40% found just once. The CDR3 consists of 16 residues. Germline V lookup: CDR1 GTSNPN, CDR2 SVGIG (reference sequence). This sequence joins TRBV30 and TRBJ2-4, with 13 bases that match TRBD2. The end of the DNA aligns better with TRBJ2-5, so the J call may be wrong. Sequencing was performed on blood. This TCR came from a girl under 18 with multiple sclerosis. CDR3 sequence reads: CAFRTSGSGRQETQYF. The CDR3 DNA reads TGTGCCTTTCGGACTAGCGGGAGTGGTCGGCAGGAGACCCAGTACTTC.